The rows below give T cell receptor beta chains drawn from one sample of a study of beta chain features in type 1 diabetes. The method was immunoSEQ multiplex PCR; TCRdb's version includes in-frame clones alone and lacks a portion of them. The table has 550,000 to 850,000 clones, roughly 12% seen once. Sequenced: naive CD4+ T cells from blood. Source of these receptors: a man aged 18-30 years with type 1 diabetes. The CDR3 runs from the conserved cysteine through the conserved F or W. The D gene is left open where the match is weak. Size is omitted from some rows. Given values are once, few, many or a class for expanded clones.

>-|13|TRBJ1-2|TRBV6-5|-
CASSYGQIYGYTF
TGTGCCAGCAGTTACGGGCAGATCTATGGCTACACCTTC
>-|11|TRBJ1-1|TRBV20-1|-
CSVRDVAEAFF
TGCAGTGTTAGGGATGTCGCTGAAGCTTTCTTT
>TRBD2|18|TRBJ2-3|TRBV15|few
CATSRSFSSGEPTDTQYF
TGTGCCACCAGCAGATCTTTTTCTAGCGGGGAACCCACAGATACGCAGTATTTT
>-|14|TRBJ1-1|TRBV7-9|-
CASSFLRENTEAFF
TGTGCCAGCAGCTTTCTCAGGGAGAACACTGAAGCTTTCTTT
>-|16|TRBJ1-6|TRBV15|-
CATSRERGVGYSPLHF
TGTGCCACCAGCAGGGAACGAGGGGTTGGCTATTCACCCCTCCACTTT
>-|17|TRBJ1-3|TRBV23-1|few
CASSHRCEIDSGNTIYF
TGCGCCAGCAGTCATAGGTGTGAGATAGACTCTGGAAACACCATATATTTT
>-|15|TRBJ2-7|TRBV14|few
CASSQGFGHPYEQYF
TGTGCCAGCAGCCAAGGATTCGGACACCCCTACGAGCAGTACTTC
>-|13|TRBJ1-3|TRBV7-2|few
CASRPSSGNTIYF
TGTGCCAGCCGCCCTAGCTCTGGAAACACCATATATTTT
>TRBD1|16|TRBJ2-7|TRBV5-1|once
CASSSWDRAGDYEQYF
TGCGCCAGCAGCTCCTGGGACAGGGCCGGAGACTACGAGCAGTACTTC
>-|14|TRBJ1-5|TRBV2|-
CASIGWGDNQPQHF
TGTGCCAGCATCGGATGGGGAGACAATCAGCCCCAGCATTTT
>-|16|TRBJ2-2|TRBV9|few
CASSPLTGSNTGELFF
TGTGCCAGCAGCCCGCTCACGGGGTCGAACACCGGGGAGCTGTTTTTT
>-|13|TRBJ2-5|TRBV5-4|-
CASSWDQQETQYF
TGTGCCAGCAGCTGGGACCAACAAGAGACCCAGTACTTC
>-|17|TRBJ1-6|TRBV4-2|-
CASSPDHGDGVGSPLHF
TGTGCCAGCAGCCCGGATCATGGGGACGGAGTGGGTTCACCCCTCCACTTT
>-|13|TRBJ2-3|TRBV7-9|few
CASTPPSTDTQYF
TGTGCCAGCACCCCCCCTAGCACAGATACGCAGTATTTT
>-|14|TRBJ1-6|TRBV11-2|few
CASSLGGSNSPLHF
TGTGCCAGCAGCTTAGGGGGCAGTAATTCACCCCTCCACTTT
>-|17|TRBJ1-6|TRBV7-8|few
CASSLGNVGRGNSPLHF
TGTGCCAGCAGCTTAGGGAATGTAGGCAGGGGCAATTCACCCCTCCACTTT
>-|15|TRBJ2-7|TRBV5-1|few
CASSFRTDPSYEQYF
TGCGCCAGCAGCTTTAGGACAGATCCGTCCTACGAGCAGTACTTC
>-|14|TRBJ1-5|TRBV5-4|few
CASSSQGFNQPQHF
TGTGCCAGCAGCTCACAGGGTTTCAATCAGCCCCAGCATTTT
>TRBD1|14|TRBJ1-3|TRBV30|-
CAWSVGGTGNTIYF
TGTGCCTGGAGTGTAGGGGGCACTGGAAACACCATATATTTT
>-|13|TRBJ1-2|TRBV28|few
CASSLVGNYGYTF
TGTGCCAGCAGTTTAGTAGGGAACTATGGCTACACCTTC
>-|16|TRBJ2-2|TRBV5-1|few
CASSFSGTSHTGELFF
TGCGCCAGCAGCTTTTCCGGGACATCGCACACCGGGGAGCTGTTTTTT
>-|14|TRBJ2-7|TRBV7-8|few
CASSLAQSLGEQYF
TGTGCCAGCAGCTTAGCACAGTCTTTAGGCGAGCAGTACTTC
>-|12|TRBJ1-1|TRBV30|few
CAWIKMNTEAFF
TGTGCCTGGATCAAGATGAACACTGAAGCTTTCTTT
>TRBD2|15|TRBJ2-5|TRBV11-2|-
CASSLEGTSGEAQYF
TGTGCCAGCAGCTTGGAAGGGACTAGCGGGGAAGCCCAGTACTTC
>TRBD2|14|TRBJ2-1|TRBV13|-
CASRRRGGFNEQFF
TGTGCCAGCAGGCGCCGGGGGGGTTTCAATGAGCAGTTCTTC
>-|15|TRBJ2-7|TRBV18|-
CASSPPAGGGAEQYF
TGTGCCAGCTCACCACCGGCAGGGGGAGGGGCCGAGCAGTACTTC
>-|14|TRBJ2-5|TRBV9|-
CASSARGAQETQYF
TGTGCCAGCAGTGCCAGGGGGGCCCAAGAGACCCAGTACTTC
>-|12|TRBJ1-4|TRBV29-1|-
CSVRTSNEKLFF
TGCAGCGTCCGGACCTCTAATGAAAAACTGTTTTTT
>-|15|TRBJ2-3|TRBV9|-
CASSVGSSSTDTQYF
TGTGCCAGCAGCGTGGGCAGTTCTAGCACAGATACGCAGTATTTT
>-|12|TRBJ2-1|TRBV7-9|-
CGLDFRGNEQFF
TGTGGACTGGACTTTAGGGGCAATGAGCAGTTCTTC
>TRBD1|14|TRBJ2-1|TRBV5-4|few
CASSPPDRGNEQFF
TGTGCCAGCAGCCCCCCTGACAGGGGGAATGAGCAGTTCTTC
>TRBD1|13|TRBJ2-7|TRBV6-6|-
CASSYDRVVEQYF
TGTGCCAGCAGTTACGACAGGGTGGTCGAGCAGTACTTC
>-|14|TRBJ2-5|TRBV15|-
CATSRDRGVETQYF
TGTGCCACCAGCAGAGACAGGGGTGTAGAGACCCAGTACTTC
>-|15|TRBJ2-5|TRBV7-2|few
CASSFRWGVQETQYF
TGTGCCAGCAGCTTTAGGTGGGGGGTACAAGAGACCCAGTACTTC
>-|17|TRBJ2-1|TRBV5-1|few
CASSLWGAGVSYNEQFF
TGCGCCAGCAGCTTGTGGGGTGCAGGGGTATCCTACAATGAGCAGTTCTTC
>-|14|TRBJ2-3|TRBV14|few
CASSLTIFTDTQYF
TGTGCCAGCAGCCTGACAATTTTCACAGATACGCAGTATTTT
>-|14|TRBJ2-5|TRBV11-3|-
CASSLGGAQETQYF
TGTGCCAGCAGCTTAGGCGGAGCGCAAGAGACCCAGTACTTC
>-|14|TRBJ1-4|TRBV5-1|few
CASSLASTNEKLFF
TGCGCCAGCAGCTTGGCATCAACTAATGAAAAACTGTTTTTT
>-|12|TRBJ1-1|TRBV29-1|-
CSVDTLNTEAFF
TGCAGCGTTGACACCCTGAACACTGAAGCTTTCTTT
>-|13|TRBJ1-1|TRBV29-1|few
CITEGGQNTEAFF
TGCATAACGGAGGGGGGGCAGAACACTGAAGCTTTCTTT
>-|14|TRBJ1-2|TRBV7-8|-
CASSLDGTNYGYTF
TGTGCCAGCAGCTTAGATGGTACTAACTATGGCTACACCTTC
>TRBD2|16|TRBJ2-3|TRBV5-4|few
CASSLVAGGPTDTQYF
TGTGCCAGCAGCTTGGTGGCGGGGGGGCCCACAGATACGCAGTATTTT
>-|13|TRBJ2-3|TRBV6-6|-
CASSYPGTDTQYF
TGTGCCAGCAGTTACCCGGGGACTGATACGCAGTATTTT
>TRBD2|16|TRBJ2-2|TRBV10-3|few
CATGTSGGPNTGELFF
TGTGCCACCGGGACTAGCGGGGGGCCCAACACCGGGGAGCTGTTTTTT
>-|14|TRBJ2-1|TRBV7-9|few
CASSLDGGIDEQFF
TGTGCCAGCAGCTTAGACGGGGGTATTGATGAGCAGTTCTTC
>-|13|TRBJ2-5|TRBV5-4|few
CASSFFGGETQYF
TGTGCCAGCAGCTTTTTCGGCGGAGAGACCCAGTACTTC
>-|13|TRBJ1-1|TRBV30|few
CAWSQVAPGAAFF
TGTGCCTGGAGTCAGGTGGCACCCGGAGCGGCTTTCTTT
>-|13|TRBJ2-1|TRBV9|-
CASSVELSVKQFF
TGTGCCAGCAGCGTAGAATTGTCGGTAAAGCAGTTCTTC